The clone carrying this T cell receptor (beta chain) was picked up many times. What it recognizes is unknown. A TCRbeta library incorporating unique molecular identifiers was prepared. TCRdb passed the PCR reads through MiXCR, listing each CDR3 protein once. The table records about 420,000 distinct CDR3 sequences, about a sixth of them present only once. The data were obtained in a study of T-cell reconstitution after alpha-beta-depleted transplantation in children. Findings and caveats of the study: Where some patients showed high TCRbeta diversity at day 60, it came from recipient T cells and thymic progenitors that had survived. About two months after transplant, alpha-beta T cells reportedly came from several hundred expanded graft clones. The main origin of T-cell counts and diversity one year after transplant was newly produced T cells.

V lost 3 bases and J lost 2, with 13 bases in between. This CDR3 is 14 amino acids long. The germline gives CDR1 SQVTM, CDR2 ANQGSEA. The specimen comprised PBMCs, mostly from graft donor cells, sampled 360 days after TCRalphabeta/CD19-depleted stem cell transplant. This clonotype originated in a boy under two years old who had a stem cell transplant for Wiskott-Aldrich syndrome, so the T cells may come from the graft donor. The V gene is TRBV29-1, the J gene TRBJ1-1; D gene uncertain. The CDR3 DNA sequence: TGCAGCGTTGAGCCTCGGGCTTACAACACTGAAGCTTTCTTT. This codes for CSVEPRAYNTEAFF.